This T cell receptor beta chain was sequenced in a study of shared clonotypes between healthy human individuals. The study separated CD4+ cells into CD45RA+ naive and CD45RA-negative memory subsets. Concerning this clone itself: The same CDR3 arises from other DNA sequences in this sample as well.

Data came from immunoSEQ multiplex PCR; TCRdb stores just in-frame clones and leaves some out. The sample holds under 1,100,000 clones, around 76% seen once. The clonotype originates from a young man in good health. Sequences were obtained from memory CD4+ T cells sorted from blood. Subset of the sample: CD45RA-negative fraction.

Here the CDR3 reads CAWSFLDRDNTEAFF. The CDR3 nucleotides are TGTGCCTGGAGTTTCCTCGACAGGGACAACACTGAAGCTTTCTTT. The chain employs TRBV30 and TRBJ1-1; 7 positions match TRBD1. Germline CDR1 and CDR2: GTSNPN and SVGIG (reference sequence). The V gene end was trimmed by 2 bases and the J gene end by 2 bases; junction bases not matched to a gene: 8. CDR3 length: 15 amino acids.